The 30 T cell receptor beta chains below were found in one sample sequenced in a study of blood T cells in healthy people across ages. A J-beta primer mix and a sample-barcoded 5' primer were used in a second PCR of roughly 6 to 11 cycles. TCRdb used MiXCR to reprocess the 5' RACE reads, holding one entry per CDR3 protein. The data hold 900,000 to 950,000 distinct CDR3 sequences, with approximately 32% observed a single time. Separately, the same data were catalogued under a study of T cells of mothers and their children.

Sequenced: blood. The receptors were sampled from a woman between 40 and 50 years old in good health.

Only a few counts were recorded for this clonotype. This CDR3 is CASSLRQGVETQYF. CDR3 coding DNA: TGTGCCAGCAGCTTACGACAGGGCGTGGAGACCCAGTACTTC. The rearrangement links TRBV7-9 to TRBJ2-5; 7 bases agree with TRBD1. After removal of 2 bases from V and 5 bases from J, the junction contained 5 bases not matched to a gene. The CDR3 extends over 14 amino acids. Germline assignment: CDR1 SEHNR and CDR2 FQNEAQ (reference sequence).

This clonotype was picked up many times. The chain combines TRBV20-1 with TRBJ2-7; D is ambiguous. Per the germline V gene, CDR1 is DFQATT and CDR2 is SNEGSKA (reference sequence). V lost 3 bases and J lost 3, with 3 bases in between. This CDR3 spans 10 amino acids. Here the CDR3 DNA reads TGCAGTGCTAGGGGCTACGAGCAGTACTTC. Its translation: CSARGYEQYF.

V and J are TRBV6-6 and TRBJ2-2, with unresolved D. Per germline, CDR1 MNHNY and CDR2 SVGAGI (reference sequence). The CDR3 is 9 amino acids. Trimming left V 5 bases short and J 14 bases short, with 6 bases between. The chain's CDR3 is CASSNDLFF. In nucleotides, the CDR3 is TGTGCCAGCAGTAACGATCTGTTTTTT.

This clonotype was found a few times. The chain joins TRBV10-3 to TRBJ2-3, with D maybe TRBD1 (6 bases). From germline, CDR1 is ENHRY and CDR2 SYGVKD. Trimming took 2 bases from V and 6 from J, leaving 15 bases between them. CDR3 length equals 15 residues. The CDR3 loop is CAISEQGIGPDTQYF. The CDR3 DNA is TGTGCCATCAGTGAGCAGGGGATAGGACCTGATACGCAGTATTTT.

Ten or more counts support this clonotype. This chain links TRBV15 with TRBJ2-5; TRBD2 agrees at 7 bases. The CDR3 has 15 residues. Germline V lookup: CDR1 LNHNV, CDR2 YYDKDF (reference sequence). V was clipped by 2 bases and J by 3 bases; unmatched bases: 6. CDR3 protein: CATSRSAGLEETQYF. The CDR3 nucleotides read TGTGCCACCAGCAGATCTGCCGGACTAGAAGAGACCCAGTACTTC.

Many counts were recorded for this clonotype. J is TRBJ2-7 and V is TRBV5-1; D gene uncertain. The CDR3 consists of 13 residues. CDR1 SGHRS and CDR2 YFSETQ come from the germline V gene. Between the trimmed V and J ends, which lost 5 bases and 3 bases, there was a span of 12 bases. The CDR3 is CASSRLQNYEQYF. The CDR3 DNA follows: TGCGCCAGCAGTCGGCTCCAAAACTACGAGCAGTACTTC.

The chain carries TRBV7-9 and TRBJ1-4; no firm D call. The CDR3 is made up of 15 amino acids. The germline CDR1 and CDR2 sequences are SEHNR and FQNEAQ (reference sequence). The V and J ends lost 1 base and 8 bases respectively, with 14 bases between them. CDR3 nucleotide sequence: TGTGCCAGCAGCTTAGGTTCTTCGGTGGGGGAAAAACTGTTTTTT. Protein: CASSLGSSVGEKLFF.

This clonotype was recorded a few times. The chain has TRBV7-2 and TRBJ1-6; 8 nucleotides line up with TRBD1. Germline V lookup: CDR1 SGHTA, CDR2 FQGNSA. V lost 1 base, J lost 5 bases, and 1 base stayed unmatched. The CDR3 spans 15 residues. CDR3 nucleotides: TGTGCCAGCAGCTTAGGGACAGGGCATAATTCACCCCTCCACTTT. Protein: CASSLGTGHNSPLHF.

The table lists this clonotype with a few counts. The CDR3 spells CASSLSLGAAYNEQFF. The CDR3 region has the DNA TGTGCCAGCAGTTTATCACTCGGGGCGGCCTACAATGAGCAGTTCTTC. The J gene is TRBJ2-1, the V gene TRBV27; the D call may be TRBD1 or TRBD2 (5 bases each). Germline V gene lookup returns CDR1 MNHEY and CDR2 SMNVEV (reference sequence). The ends were cut back, 0 bases at V and 2 bases at J, with 11 bases in the middle. The CDR3 has 16 amino acids.

The chain has TRBV18 and TRBJ1-1; the match to TRBD1 covers 9 bases. The V and J ends lost 3 bases and 1 base, in that order; junction bases with no gene match: 9. CDR3 size: 17 residues. CDR1 and CDR2 from the germline V gene are KGHSH and LQKENI. CDR3 sequence (DNA): TGTGCCAGCTCACCGGACAGGGGCGTGGGATGGAACACTGAAGCTTTCTTT. Translated, it gives CASSPDRGVGWNTEAFF.

V usage is TRBV12-3 or TRBV12-4 and J usage is TRBJ2-2; no clear D gene. The CDR3 consists of 15 residues. The V end was cut by 2 bases, the J end by 7 bases, with 14 bases between. As DNA, the CDR3 is TGTGCCAGCAGTTTAATAGGTCTAGGCAACGGGGAGCTGTTTTTT. Its translation is CASSLIGLGNGELFF.

This clonotype has more than one count but fewer than ten. The V gene is TRBV12-3 or TRBV12-4, the J gene TRBJ2-1; D possibly corresponds to TRBD2 (5 bases). Trimming stripped 3 bases from V and 4 bases from J, with 16 bases between. This CDR3 region has 16 residues. For the CDR3, the DNA is TGTGCCAGCAGTTTGGGTCTACCGGGGATATACAATGAGCAGTTCTTC. It translates to CASSLGLPGIYNEQFF.

In this sample, this clonotype turned up many times. The chain couples TRBV27 to TRBJ1-2; 7 nucleotides line up with TRBD1. The V segment lost 3 bases and the J segment 5 bases; nucleotides outside the gene matches: 12. The V gene's germline CDR1 is MNHEY and CDR2 SMNVEV (reference sequence). CDR3 length: 16 residues. DNA of the CDR3: TGTGCCAGCAGTTTGGATCCGGCACAGGGGATTTATGGCTACACCTTC. Protein: CASSLDPAQGIYGYTF.

There are a few counts of this clonotype. V gene TRBV12-3 or TRBV12-4 combines with J gene TRBJ2-3, with TRBD1 matching over 7 bases. The CDR3 sequence is 15 residues long. Losses at the gene ends were 5 bases for V and 3 bases for J; bases not matched to a gene: 8. The CDR3 is CASSLYRGETDTQYF. The CDR3 bases are TGTGCCAGCAGTCTGTACAGGGGAGAAACAGATACGCAGTATTTT.

This clonotype showed up just a few times. The rearrangement uses TRBV20-1 and TRBJ1-4, with D perhaps TRBD1 (5 bases). CDR3 length: 13 residues. V lost 5 bases and J 5 bases, leaving 12 bases between the germline ends. Germline V gene sequence: CDR1 DFQATT, CDR2 SNEGSKA (reference sequence). The DNA for the CDR3 is TGCAGTGCTTCCCGACAGAGCAATGAAAAACTGTTTTTT. Protein product: CSASRQSNEKLFF.

In this sample, this clonotype turned up many times. The rearrangement links TRBV28 to TRBJ2-5; 11 bases align to TRBD2. Losses at the gene ends were 8 bases for V and 2 bases for J; bases not matched to a gene: 4. The CDR3 has 14 residues. Germline-derived CDR1 and CDR2 are MDHEN and SYDVKM. The CDR3 DNA follows: TGTGCCAGCCAAAGACTAGCGGGGCAAGAGACCCAGTACTTC. Its translation: CASQRLAGQETQYF.

This clonotype was observed at least ten times. The J gene is TRBJ2-7, the V gene TRBV3-1; no clear D gene. This CDR3 is 15 amino acids long. Trimming removed 4 bases at V and 0 bases at J, with 13 bases between. CDR1 and CDR2 (germline): LGHDT, YNNKEL (reference sequence). The CDR3 DNA reads as TGTGCCAGCAGCCGCCCTATGGTGAACTCCTACGAGCAGTACTTC. Translating gives CASSRPMVNSYEQYF.

The rearrangement uses TRBV20-1 and TRBJ2-1; D may be TRBD1 (5 bases). With 4 bases removed from V and 4 bases from J, the gap between germline ends came to 8 bases. This CDR3 contains 12 residues. CDR1 is DFQATT and CDR2 is SNEGSKA in the germline V gene (reference sequence). The DNA of the CDR3 is TGCAGTGCTACGGACACTTACAATGAGCAGTTCTTC. Translation: CSATDTYNEQFF.

J is TRBJ2-2 and V is TRBV27; 7 positions agree with TRBD2. The germline gives CDR1 MNHEY, CDR2 SMNVEV (reference sequence). V shed 3 bases and J 3 bases; nucleotides not matched to a gene: 13. The CDR3 has 18 amino acids. The DNA for the CDR3 is TGTGCCAGCAGTTTCTGGGTCGTCGGGGGGAAGTACACCGGGGAGCTGTTTTTT. It translates to CASSFWVVGGKYTGELFF.

This clonotype was counted between two and nine times. The chain has TRBV15 and TRBJ2-7, with 7 nucleotides matching TRBD1. CDR1 LNHNV and CDR2 YYDKDF come from the germline V gene (reference sequence). CDR3 length: 16 residues. V lost 1 base to trimming and J lost 0 bases; unmatched junction nucleotides: 6. In DNA form, the CDR3 reads TGTGCCACCAGCAGAGCCCAGGGGGACAGCTCCTACGAGCAGTACTTC. As protein: CATSRAQGDSSYEQYF.

This clonotype was detected only a few times. This chain links TRBV20-1 with TRBJ2-3; a possible D gene is TRBD2 (6 bases). Trimming took off 5 bases at V and 4 bases at J, with 19 bases between the two ends. Germline V CDR1 and CDR2: DFQATT, SNEGSKA (reference sequence). The CDR3 is 15 amino acids. CDR3 residues: CSAHPRLGGSDTQYF. The CDR3 DNA sequence: TGCAGTGCTCATCCCAGACTCGGAGGGTCAGATACGCAGTATTTT.

V and J are TRBV27 and TRBJ2-1; 7 bases match TRBD2. The germline gives CDR1 MNHEY, CDR2 SMNVEV (reference sequence). V was pared by 8 bases and J by 9 bases, with 10 bases of the junction left unmatched. CDR3 length: 13 amino acids. The DNA for the CDR3 is TGTGCCAGCCGGGACTATGAAGGTACTGAGCAGTTCTTC. Its protein product is CASRDYEGTEQFF.

This chain connects TRBV30 to TRBJ2-5, with TRBD2 identical over 8 bases. The J call may be faulty, since TRBJ2-7 better matches the DNA end. This CDR3 is built from 13 residues. Germline V gives CDR1 GTSNPN, CDR2 SVGIG (reference sequence). The CDR3 sequence: CAWGTRALSEQYF. DNA of the CDR3: TGTGCCTGGGGGACTAGAGCCCTTTCCGAGCAGTACTTC.

V and J are TRBV29-1 and TRBJ2-2, with no clear D. The germline V gene encodes CDR1 SQVTM and CDR2 ANQGSEA. This CDR3 is built from 14 residues. V was pared by 1 base and J by 1 base, with 7 bases between. CDR3 in DNA: TGCAGCGTTGAAGTCCAAATGAACACCGGGGAGCTGTTTTTT. It translates to CSVEVQMNTGELFF.

This clonotype was seen once. The V gene is TRBV7-8, the J gene TRBJ1-2, with a possible D match to TRBD1 (5 bases). The germline CDR1 and CDR2 sequences are SGHVS and FQNEAQ. V gave up 5 bases and J gave up 5 bases, with 18 bases separating them. The CDR3 contains 15 residues. CDR3 sequence reads: CASSPRGVLVYGYTF. The CDR3 DNA is TGTGCCAGCAGCCCTAGAGGGGTGCTTGTTTATGGCTACACCTTC.

The chain uses TRBV28 and TRBJ2-7; D remains ambiguous. Between the trimmed V and J ends, which lost 3 bases and 3 bases, there was a span of 12 bases. CDR3 length: 14 amino acids. Germline V gives CDR1 MDHEN, CDR2 SYDVKM. The CDR3 sequence is CASSFQPAGYEQYF. The CDR3 bases are TGTGCCAGCAGTTTTCAGCCGGCAGGCTACGAGCAGTACTTC.

V gene TRBV5-1 combines with J gene TRBJ2-5; TRBD1 might be the D (6 bases). Germline V gene sequence: CDR1 SGHRS, CDR2 YFSETQ. The CDR3 sequence is 15 residues long. V lost 0 bases and J lost 4, with 13 bases in between. The CDR3 loop reads CASSLEVGRGETQYF. As DNA, the CDR3 is TGCGCCAGCAGCTTGGAGGTAGGCAGGGGAGAGACCCAGTACTTC.

The chain has TRBV7-9 and TRBJ1-1; D ambiguous. Germline V lookup: CDR1 SEHNR, CDR2 FQNEAQ (reference sequence). This CDR3 spans 15 amino acids. The ends were cut back, 4 bases at V and 0 bases at J, with 12 bases in the middle. CDR3: CASSSRGRLNTEAFF. The CDR3 DNA reads as TGTGCCAGCAGCTCCAGAGGACGTTTGAACACTGAAGCTTTCTTT.

This chain connects TRBV7-2 to TRBJ1-1; no firm D call. Per the germline V gene, CDR1 is SGHTA and CDR2 is FQGNSA. Trimming shortened V by 5 bases and J by 3 bases, and 16 bases separated the two germline ends. The CDR3 is 15 residues long. The CDR3 spells CASSPRSKFDTEAFF. CDR3 DNA: TGTGCCAGCAGCCCCCGGTCCAAATTTGACACTGAAGCTTTCTTT.

The gene calls are TRBV5-1 and TRBJ2-1, with a tentative D call TRBD2 (6 bases). Germline V gene lookup returns CDR1 SGHRS and CDR2 YFSETQ. V lost 7 bases to trimming and J lost 1 base, with 12 bases between them. The CDR3 loop spans 14 amino acids. In DNA form, the CDR3 reads TGCGCCAGCGGCGCGGGACGTTCCTACAATGAGCAGTTCTTC. Its translation: CASGAGRSYNEQFF.